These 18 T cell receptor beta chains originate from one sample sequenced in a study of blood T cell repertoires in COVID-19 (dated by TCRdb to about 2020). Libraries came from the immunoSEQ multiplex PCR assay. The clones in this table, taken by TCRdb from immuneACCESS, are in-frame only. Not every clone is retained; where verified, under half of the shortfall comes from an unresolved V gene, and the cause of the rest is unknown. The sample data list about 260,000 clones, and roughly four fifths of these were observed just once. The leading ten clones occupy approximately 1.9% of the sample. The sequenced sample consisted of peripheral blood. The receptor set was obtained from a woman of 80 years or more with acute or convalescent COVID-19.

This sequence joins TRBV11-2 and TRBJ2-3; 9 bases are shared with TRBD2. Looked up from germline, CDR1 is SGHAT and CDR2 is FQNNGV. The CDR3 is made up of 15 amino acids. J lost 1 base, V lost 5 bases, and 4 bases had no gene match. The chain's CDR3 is CASSPRGGGTDTQYF. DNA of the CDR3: TGTGCCAGCAGCCCGCGGGGGGGCGGCACAGATACGCAGTATTTT.

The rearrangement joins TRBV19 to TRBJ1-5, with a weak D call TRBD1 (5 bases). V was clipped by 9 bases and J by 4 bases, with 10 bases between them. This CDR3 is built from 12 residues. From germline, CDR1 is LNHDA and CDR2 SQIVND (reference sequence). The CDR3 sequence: CASGTENQPQHF. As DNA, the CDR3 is TGTGCCAGCGGGACTGAAAATCAGCCCCAGCATTTT. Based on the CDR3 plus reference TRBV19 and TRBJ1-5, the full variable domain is DGGITQSPKYLFRKEGQNVTLSCEQNLNHDAMYWYRQDPGQGLRLIYYSQIVNDFQKGDIAEGYSVSREKKESFPLTVTSAQKNPTAFYLCASGTENQPQHFGDGTRLSIL.

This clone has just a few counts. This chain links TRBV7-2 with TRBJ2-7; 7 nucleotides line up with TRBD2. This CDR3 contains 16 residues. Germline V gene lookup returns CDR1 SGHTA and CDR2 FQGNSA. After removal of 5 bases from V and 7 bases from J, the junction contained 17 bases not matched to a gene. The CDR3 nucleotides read TGTGCCAGCAGCCCGAGCCGCATAGCGGGCACGGTAGAGCAGTACTTC. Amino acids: CASSPSRIAGTVEQYF.

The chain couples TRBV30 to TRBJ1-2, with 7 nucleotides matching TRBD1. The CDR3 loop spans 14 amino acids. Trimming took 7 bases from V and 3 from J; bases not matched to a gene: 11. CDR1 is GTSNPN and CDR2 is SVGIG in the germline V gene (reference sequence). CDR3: CASGEGRGDYGYTF. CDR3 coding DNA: TGTGCCTCGGGCGAGGGCAGGGGGGACTATGGCTACACCTTC.

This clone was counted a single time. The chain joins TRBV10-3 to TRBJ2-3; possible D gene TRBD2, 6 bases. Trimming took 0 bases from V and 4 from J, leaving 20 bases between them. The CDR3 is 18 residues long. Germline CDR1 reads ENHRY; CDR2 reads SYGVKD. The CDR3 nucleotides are TGTGCCATCAGTGAGTCAGGGGATAGCGGTATTTCGGCAGATACGCAGTATTTT. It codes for CAISESGDSGISADTQYF.

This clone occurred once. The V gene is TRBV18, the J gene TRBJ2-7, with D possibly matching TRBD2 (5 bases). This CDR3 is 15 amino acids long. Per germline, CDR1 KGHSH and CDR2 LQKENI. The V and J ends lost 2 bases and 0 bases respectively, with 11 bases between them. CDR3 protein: CASSPVSGSSYEQYF. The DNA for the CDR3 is TGTGCCAGCTCACCAGTGAGCGGAAGCTCCTACGAGCAGTACTTC.

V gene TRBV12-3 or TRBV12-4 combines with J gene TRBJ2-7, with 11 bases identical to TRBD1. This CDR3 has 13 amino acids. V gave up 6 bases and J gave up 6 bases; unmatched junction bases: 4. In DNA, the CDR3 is TGTGCCAGCAGGGGACAGGGGGGGTCCGAGCAGTACTTC. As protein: CASRGQGGSEQYF.

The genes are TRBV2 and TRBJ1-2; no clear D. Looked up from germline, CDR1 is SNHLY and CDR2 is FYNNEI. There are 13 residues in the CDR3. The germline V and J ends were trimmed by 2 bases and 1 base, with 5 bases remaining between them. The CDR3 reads CASSESDNYGYTF. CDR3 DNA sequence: TGTGCCAGCAGTGAATCAGATAACTATGGCTACACCTTC. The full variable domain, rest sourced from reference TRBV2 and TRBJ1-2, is EPEVTQTPSHQVTQMGQEVILRCVPISNHLYFYWYRQILGQKVEFLVSFYNNEISEKSEIFDDQFSVERPDGSNFTLKIRSTKLEDSAMYFCASSESDNYGYTFGSGTRLTVV.

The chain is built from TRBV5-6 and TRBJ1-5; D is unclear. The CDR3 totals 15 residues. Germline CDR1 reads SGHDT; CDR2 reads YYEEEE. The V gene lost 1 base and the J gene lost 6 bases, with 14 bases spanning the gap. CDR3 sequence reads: CASSLYRQRTQPQHF. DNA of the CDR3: TGTGCCAGCAGCTTGTATAGGCAGCGAACTCAGCCCCAGCATTTT.

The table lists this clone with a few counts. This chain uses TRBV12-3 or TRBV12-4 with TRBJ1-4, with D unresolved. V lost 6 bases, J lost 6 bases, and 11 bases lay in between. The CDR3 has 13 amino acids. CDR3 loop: CASRGSNDEKLFF. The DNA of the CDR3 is TGTGCCAGCAGGGGGAGTAATGATGAAAAACTGTTTTTT.

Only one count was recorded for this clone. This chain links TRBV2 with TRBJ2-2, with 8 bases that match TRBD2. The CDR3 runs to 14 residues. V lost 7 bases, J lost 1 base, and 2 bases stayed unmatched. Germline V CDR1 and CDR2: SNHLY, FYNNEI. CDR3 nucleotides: TGTGCCAGCAAAGGGACTAGGAACACCGGGGAGCTGTTTTTT. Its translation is CASKGTRNTGELFF.

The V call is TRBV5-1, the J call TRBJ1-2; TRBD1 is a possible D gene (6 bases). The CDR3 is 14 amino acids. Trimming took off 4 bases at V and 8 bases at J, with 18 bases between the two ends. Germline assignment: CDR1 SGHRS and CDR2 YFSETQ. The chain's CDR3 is CASSVGTPNGGYTF. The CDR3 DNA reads TGCGCCAGCAGCGTCGGGACACCTAATGGGGGCTACACCTTC.

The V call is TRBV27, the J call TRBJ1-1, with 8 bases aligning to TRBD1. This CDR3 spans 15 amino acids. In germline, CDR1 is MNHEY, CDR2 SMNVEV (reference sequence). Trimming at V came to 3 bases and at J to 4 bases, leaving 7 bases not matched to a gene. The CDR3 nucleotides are TGTGCCAGCAGTTTCCTTAACACAGGGGGCACTGAAGCTTTCTTT. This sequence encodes CASSFLNTGGTEAFF.

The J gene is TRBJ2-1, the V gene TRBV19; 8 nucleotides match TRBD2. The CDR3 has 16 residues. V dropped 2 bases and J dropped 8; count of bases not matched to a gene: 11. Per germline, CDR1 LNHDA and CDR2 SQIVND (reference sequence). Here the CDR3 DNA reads TGTGCCAGTAGTATAAGCTTCAGCGGGAGAGGGGATGAGCAGTTCTTC. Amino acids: CASSISFSGRGDEQFF.

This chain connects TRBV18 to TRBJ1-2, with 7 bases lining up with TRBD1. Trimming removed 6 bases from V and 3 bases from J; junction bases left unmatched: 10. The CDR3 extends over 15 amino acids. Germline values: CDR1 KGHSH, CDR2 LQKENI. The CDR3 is CASSQNQGGDYGYTF. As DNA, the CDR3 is TGTGCCAGCTCCCAAAACCAGGGGGGTGACTATGGCTACACCTTC.

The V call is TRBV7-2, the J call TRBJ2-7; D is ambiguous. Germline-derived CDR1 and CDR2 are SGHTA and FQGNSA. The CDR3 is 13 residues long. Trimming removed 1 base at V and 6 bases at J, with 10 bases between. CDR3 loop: CASSLVYGSEQYF. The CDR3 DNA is TGTGCCAGCAGCTTAGTTTACGGGTCCGAGCAGTACTTC.

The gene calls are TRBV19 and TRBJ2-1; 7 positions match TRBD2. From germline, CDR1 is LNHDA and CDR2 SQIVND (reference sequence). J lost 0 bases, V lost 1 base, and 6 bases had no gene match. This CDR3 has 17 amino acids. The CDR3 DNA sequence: TGTGCCAGTAGTATAGCGGGGGGATCTAGCTCCTACAATGAGCAGTTCTTC. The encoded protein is CASSIAGGSSSYNEQFF.

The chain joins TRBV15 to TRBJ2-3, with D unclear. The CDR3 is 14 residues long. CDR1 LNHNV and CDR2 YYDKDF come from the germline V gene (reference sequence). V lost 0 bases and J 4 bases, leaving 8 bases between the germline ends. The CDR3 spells CATSRDTPPDTQYF. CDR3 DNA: TGTGCCACCAGCAGAGATACACCCCCAGATACGCAGTATTTT.